This passage covers 2 T cell receptor beta chains from one sample sequenced in a study of blood T cells in healthy people across ages (dated by TCRdb to 2015 to 2017). The library came from 5' RACE. The sequencer listed for this sample is Illumina HiSeq 2500. A second roughly 6 to 11 cycle PCR used a sample-barcoded 5' primer and a J-beta primer mix. TCRdb itself trimmed the public reads at Q25 with fastp, ran MiXCR and retained productive beta chains. A single entry per CDR3 protein holds the most common genes and DNA from its merged rows. This sample is represented by hundreds of thousands of distinct CDR3 sequences; about 30% of them were singletons. The ten largest clones capture 15% to 20% of the sample. The sample comprised blood. These receptors all come from a woman aged 80 or over in good health.

In regard to this clonotype: This CDR3 is missing its conserved last phenylalanine or tryptophan, likely due to a read error. The chain couples TRBV7-6 to TRBJ2-3; perhaps TRBD1 as D (6 bases). V lost 5 bases and J lost 1, with 16 bases in between. Germline CDR1 reads SGHVS; CDR2 reads FNYEAQ. The CDR3 length is 16 residues. The CDR3 is CASSAKQGSRTDTQYC. For the CDR3, the DNA is TGTGCCAGCAGCGCAAAACAGGGATCCCGCACAGATACGCAGTATTGT.

J is TRBJ2-4 and V is TRBV7-9; TRBD2 is a possible D gene (5 bases). The DNA matches TRBJ2-5 better at its end, which makes the J call doubtful. Germline V CDR1 and CDR2: SEHNR, FQNEAQ (reference sequence). This CDR3 spans 13 amino acids. The CDR3: CASSLGSLETQYF. The CDR3 nucleotides read TGTGCCAGCAGCTTGGGGAGCCTGGAGACCCAGTACTTC.